This paragraph covers one T cell receptor (beta chain) sequence. This CDR3 has 11 residues. V dropped 2 bases and J dropped 11 bases, with 7 bases sitting between them. Germline V CDR1 and CDR2: MNHNS, SASEGT. This record comes from a study of control samples from healthy donors and cancer patients. Assay used: immunoSEQ multiplex PCR; TCRdb lists only in-frame clones, some missing. The table includes roughly 95,000 clones, around 90% detected once. The TCR comes from a human donor in good health. The donor label of this sample is uncertain. Source material: blood. The V gene is TRBV6-1, the J gene TRBJ2-1, with D perhaps given as TRBD1 or TRBD2 (5 bases each). The CDR3 spells CASSEWGQQFF. Here the CDR3 DNA reads TGTGCCAGCAGTGAATGGGGACAGCAGTTCTTC.